These T cell receptor beta chains were read from a single sample in a study of regulatory dendritic cells for organ transplantation. Only in-frame clones appear in the TCRdb table, and some are missing; sequencing was by immunoSEQ multiplex PCR. The sample holds roughly 5,700 clones, about 64% seen once. The sequencing input was memory CD8+ T cells from blood. The source is a human donor in good health. CDR3s include the opening cysteine and the closing phenylalanine or tryptophan. The D gene is left open where the match is weak. The listing skips clone size in some rows; elsewhere it reads once, few, many or a size class.

CASSLQGATEAFF | TGTGCCAGCAGCTTACAGGGGGCCACTGAAGCTTTCTTT | TRBD1 | . | TRBJ1-1 | TRBV5-8
CASSLRGASSYEQYF | TGTGCCAGCAGCTTACGGGGGGCAAGTTCCTACGAGCAGTACTTC | . | . | TRBJ2-7 | TRBV7-9
CASTTWEGLNEKLFF | TGTGCCAGCACTACGTGGGAGGGTCTTAATGAAAAACTGTTTTTT | . | . | TRBJ1-4 | TRBV2
CASSEVEHSPLHF | TGTGCCAGCAGTGAAGTCGAGCATTCACCCCTCCACTTT | . | few | TRBJ1-6 | TRBV6-5
CASSVDGGGTDTQYF | TGTGCCAGCAGCGTAGACGGGGGGGGGACAGATACGCAGTATTTT | TRBD2 | . | TRBJ2-3 | TRBV9
CASSIRPGTGPTGDTQYF | TGTGCCAGCAGCATAAGGCCCGGGACAGGACCCACCGGGGATACGCAGTATTTT | . | few | TRBJ2-3 | TRBV21-1
CASSLGQGFRYGYTF | TGTGCCAGCAGCCTCGGACAGGGTTTTCGCTATGGCTACACCTTC | TRBD1 | . | TRBJ1-2 | TRBV6-5
CASSLGTGDEQYF | TGTGCCAGCAGCTTAGGGACAGGGGACGAGCAGTACTTC | TRBD1 | . | TRBJ2-7 | TRBV7-6
CASSQDPLANEQFF | TGCGCCAGCAGCCAAGATCCCCTAGCCAATGAGCAGTTCTTC | . | few | TRBJ2-1 | TRBV4-1
CASTSGVSGANVLTF | TGTGCCAGCACCTCAGGGGTTTCTGGGGCCAACGTCCTGACTTTC | . | few | TRBJ2-6 | TRBV6-1
CSVVTSGGVTGELFF | TGCAGCGTTGTTACTAGCGGGGGGGTAACCGGGGAGCTGTTTTTT | TRBD2 | . | TRBJ2-2 | TRBV29-1
CASAEAGGISDTQYF | TGCGCCAGCGCCGAAGCGGGGGGGATTTCAGATACGCAGTATTTT | TRBD2 | . | TRBJ2-3 | TRBV5-1
CASSSWTSGDLYNEQFF | TGTGCCAGCAGTTCCTGGACTAGCGGGGACCTCTACAATGAGCAGTTCTTC | TRBD2 | once | TRBJ2-1 | TRBV27
CASSIGTGSPYEQYF | TGTGCCAGTAGTATTGGTACAGGGAGTCCCTACGAGCAGTACTTC | . | . | TRBJ2-7 | TRBV19
CASTDGGGLGYTF | TGTGCCAGTACCGACGGAGGGGGCCTTGGCTACACCTTC | TRBD1 | few | TRBJ1-2 | TRBV19
CASSRGRGVGNSPLHF | TGTGCCAGCAGCAGGGGCAGGGGGGTAGGTAATTCACCCCTCCACTTT | . | . | TRBJ1-6 | TRBV21-1
CASSQGTGTGGYEQYF | TGCGCCAGCAGCCAAGGGACCGGGACAGGGGGTTACGAGCAGTACTTC | TRBD1 | . | TRBJ2-7 | TRBV4-3
CASSSPLRGANTGELFF | TGTGCCAGCAGCTCCCCCCTACGGGGGGCGAACACCGGGGAGCTGTTTTTT | TRBD2 | . | TRBJ2-2 | TRBV9
CASSPSGTGGSEQYF | TGTGCCAGCAGCCCCTCCGGGACAGGGGGCTCCGAGCAGTACTTC | TRBD1 | . | TRBJ2-7 | TRBV9
CASGQGTKGSEQYF | TGTGCCAGCGGACAGGGGACTAAAGGGTCCGAGCAGTACTTC | TRBD1 | . | TRBJ2-7 | TRBV19
CASRWDRATDTQYF | TGTGCCAGCAGATGGGACAGGGCTACAGATACGCAGTATTTT | TRBD1 | . | TRBJ2-3 | TRBV7-9
CASSQDISGGEETQYF | TGCGCCAGCAGCCAAGATATTAGCGGGGGGGAAGAGACCCAGTACTTC | TRBD2 | . | TRBJ2-5 | TRBV4-3
CASSPGLAGFGELFF | TGTGCCAGCAGCCCCGGACTAGCGGGGTTTGGGGAGCTGTTTTTT | TRBD2 | medium-sized | TRBJ2-2 | TRBV7-8
CASSADRGLNTEAFF | TGTGCCAGCAGCGCGGACAGGGGGCTAAACACTGAAGCTTTCTTT | TRBD1 | . | TRBJ1-1 | TRBV9
CAIMEGASTGELFF | TGTGCCATCATGGAGGGGGCAAGTACCGGGGAGCTGTTTTTT | . | few | TRBJ2-2 | TRBV10-3
CASSLGSSYEQYF | TGTGCCAGCAGCTTGGGCAGCTCCTACGAGCAGTACTTC | . | few | TRBJ2-7 | TRBV5-8
CASSQRYGYTF | TGTGCCAGCAGTCAGAGGTATGGCTACACCTTC | . | . | TRBJ1-2 | TRBV2
CASSADSSRETGNTGELFF | TGTGCCAGCAGCGCGGACTCATCTCGGGAGACCGGTAACACCGGGGAGCTGTTTTTT | . | . | TRBJ2-2 | TRBV7-9
CARSIRDSPSNQPQHF | TGTGCCAGAAGCATCCGGGACAGCCCTAGCAATCAGCCCCAGCATTTT | TRBD1 | . | TRBJ1-5 | TRBV5-3
CASPGTAGETQYF | TGTGCCAGCCCTGGGACAGCGGGAGAGACCCAGTACTTC | . | once | TRBJ2-5 | TRBV6-4
CASSLDRWTGELFF | TGTGCCAGCAGCTTGGACAGGTGGACCGGGGAGCTGTTTTTT | . | . | TRBJ2-2 | TRBV5-6
CAAGWDRGNNEQFF | TGTGCTGCTGGGTGGGACAGGGGTAACAATGAGCAGTTCTTC | TRBD1 | . | TRBJ2-1 | TRBV12-5
CASSLDSFFYGYTF | TGTGCCAGCAGTTTAGACAGTTTCTTCTATGGCTACACCTTC | . | few | TRBJ1-2 | TRBV28
CSVPVSDGYTF | TGCAGCGTTCCCGTTTCGGATGGCTACACCTTC | . | few | TRBJ1-2 | TRBV29-1
CASSTRDSSYNEQFF | TGTGCCAGCAGCACCCGGGACAGCTCCTACAATGAGCAGTTCTTC | TRBD1 | few | TRBJ2-1 | TRBV7-3
CASSPDRGSYNSPLHF | TGCGCCAGCAGCCCGGACAGGGGCTCCTATAATTCACCCCTCCACTTT | TRBD1 | few | TRBJ1-6 | TRBV4-1
CSVEVSGGGYTF | TGCAGCGTTGAAGTCTCAGGGGGTGGCTACACCTTC | TRBD1 | . | TRBJ1-2 | TRBV29-1
CASSLAGQGYGRETQYF | TGTGCCAGCAGCTTGGCGGGACAGGGGTATGGGAGAGAGACCCAGTACTTC | TRBD1 | . | TRBJ2-5 | TRBV5-6
CASSVAGGSEQYF | TGTGCCAGCAGCGTAGCGGGGGGCTCCGAGCAGTACTTC | TRBD2 | . | TRBJ2-7 | TRBV5-6
CASSLGLVASGAETQYF | TGTGCCAGCAGCTTAGGGCTTGTGGCTAGCGGGGCTGAGACCCAGTACTTC | TRBD2 | . | TRBJ2-5 | TRBV7-7
CASSPRVPNEKLFF | TGTGCCAGCAGCCCCCGGGTGCCCAACGAAAAACTGTTTTTT | . | . | TRBJ1-4 | TRBV7-9
CASSPRKGGSSYNEQFF | TGTGCCAGCAGCCCTCGAAAGGGGGGGAGCTCCTACAATGAGCAGTTCTTC | . | . | TRBJ2-1 | TRBV9
CASSLSPTGSYEQYF | TGTGCCAGCAGTTTATCCCCCACAGGGTCCTACGAGCAGTACTTC | . | . | TRBJ2-7 | TRBV27